The rows below give T cell receptor beta chains drawn from one sample of a study of T cell responses to AZD1222 COVID-19 vaccine. TCRdb's copy holds only in-frame clones and misses some; the assay was immunoSEQ multiplex PCR. The sample contains some 120,000 clones, roughly 87% of which appear only once. This sample comprised peripheral blood, obtained on day 0 of AZD1222 vaccination. The source is an adult in good health. CDR3s include the opening cysteine and the closing phenylalanine or tryptophan. Each record gives: V gene, D gene, J gene, clone size, CDR3 DNA, CDR3 protein. D genes are given only for firm matches. Expanded clones are given a class, and other clones once, few, many or no size at all.

>TRBV6-5|.|TRBJ1-1|.
TGTGCCAGCAGTCCCCGGCGGAACACTGAAGCTTTCTTT
CASSPRRNTEAFF
>TRBV4-1|TRBD1|TRBJ1-1|.
TGCGCCAGCAGCTCCCGACAGGGGCAGGGATTGAACACTGAAGCTTTCTTT
CASSSRQGQGLNTEAFF
>TRBV7-8|.|TRBJ2-5|.
TGTGCCAGCAGCGGTCCGGGGGACGAGACCCAGTACTTC
CASSGPGDETQYF
>TRBV6-5|TRBD2|TRBJ2-3|few
TGTGCCAGCAGTCGGGCGGGGGGGGATGGAACGCAGTATTTT
CASSRAGGDGTQYF
>TRBV7-3|.|TRBJ2-7|.
TGTGCCAGCAGCTCCTCGGGACGCGGCTCCTACGAGCAGTACTTC
CASSSSGRGSYEQYF
>TRBV10-1|.|TRBJ1-5|.
TGCGCCAGCAGTGAGTCGGGCAGGACACGCAATCAGCCCCAGCATTTT
CASSESGRTRNQPQHF
>TRBV7-2|.|TRBJ2-7|few
TGTGCCAGCAGCGGGCGGCGGGCAGGCGCTGGGGAGCAGTACTTC
CASSGRRAGAGEQYF
>TRBV6-5|TRBD1|TRBJ1-6|.
TGTGCCAGCAGTTCAGCAGGGGGAAATTCACCCCTCCACTTT
CASSSAGGNSPLHF
>TRBV5-1|TRBD1|TRBJ1-1|.
TGCGCCAGCAGCTTGGAGACAGGGAGGGGACCTTTCTTT
CASSLETGRGPFF
>TRBV3-1/TRBV3-2|.|TRBJ2-1|.
TGTGCCAGCAGCCACGGGTCCTACAATGAGCAGTTCTTC
CASSHGSYNEQFF
>TRBV19|TRBD1|TRBJ1-1|few
TGTGCCAGTAGTAAGGGACAGGGGAGGGTTGCTGAAGCTTTCTTT
CASSKGQGRVAEAFF
>TRBV10-3|.|TRBJ2-2|.
TGTGCCATCAGTGAATATACTAACACCGGGGAGCTGTTTTTT
CAISEYTNTGELFF
>TRBV14|.|TRBJ2-7|.
TGTGCCAGCAGCCCCCCCCTACAGGCACTAGACCCCTACGAGCAGTACTTC
CASSPPLQALDPYEQYF
>TRBV12-3/TRBV12-4|.|TRBJ1-1|.
TGTGCCAGCAGTCGACAGGTGAACACTGAAGCTTTCTTT
CASSRQVNTEAFF
>TRBV19|.|TRBJ2-1|.
TGTGCCAGTAGTACCCACAAGAGCTGGGGCAATGAGCAGTTCTTC
CASSTHKSWGNEQFF
>TRBV28|.|TRBJ1-5|.
TGTGCCAGCAGTTTTATCCGGGGAATAGCTAGCAATCAGCCCCAGCATTTT
CASSFIRGIASNQPQHF
>TRBV11-2|.|TRBJ2-7|.
TGTGCCAGCAGCTTATGGGGTCCCTACGAGCAGTACTTC
CASSLWGPYEQYF
>TRBV11-1|.|TRBJ2-1|.
TGTGCCAGCAGCCCACAGGGTTTGGGTGTTTTAAATGAGCAGTTCTTC
CASSPQGLGVLNEQFF
>TRBV30|TRBD1|TRBJ1-2|.
TGTGCCGGCGGACAGGGGACACGTTATGGCTACACCTTC
CAGGQGTRYGYTF
>TRBV7-8|.|TRBJ2-1|.
TGTGCCAGCAGCTTAGGCGGACTTTACTCCTACAATGAGCAGTTCTTC
CASSLGGLYSYNEQFF
>TRBV18|.|TRBJ2-2|.
TGTGCCAGCTCACCTTCCCCAGGGGGAGGCAAAAACACCGGGGAGCTGTTTTTT
CASSPSPGGGKNTGELFF
>TRBV10-3|.|TRBJ1-5|.
TGTGCCATCAGTCCTGATGGGCCCCAGCATTTT
CAISPDGPQHF
>TRBV7-9|TRBD1|TRBJ2-1|.
TGTGCCAGCAGCCCCCGACAGGGGGCACGGAATGAGCAGTTCTTC
CASSPRQGARNEQFF
>TRBV28|.|TRBJ2-5|.
TGTGCCAGCAGTGCGATAGGGGGGACCCAAGAGACCCAGTACTTC
CASSAIGGTQETQYF
>TRBV4-1|TRBD1|TRBJ2-5|.
TGCGCCAGCAGCCACGGGACAGCCCTCGGGACCCAGTACTTC
CASSHGTALGTQYF
>TRBV30|.|TRBJ1-2|.
TGTGCCTGGAGTGTGAGCAGTAACTATGGCTACACCTTC
CAWSVSSNYGYTF
>TRBV7-2|TRBD1|TRBJ1-6|.
TGTGCCAGCAGCTTTGGGCTAGCGGGACAGGGGGCTTTGCCCCTCCACTTT
CASSFGLAGQGALPLHF
>TRBV30|.|TRBJ1-5|.
TGTGTCTGGAGTGTAGTGGGGAGCAATCAGCCCCAGCATTTT
CVWSVVGSNQPQHF
>TRBV24-1|.|TRBJ2-7|.
TGTGCCACCAGTGAGGGATACGAGCAGTACTTC
CATSEGYEQYF
>TRBV11-2|.|TRBJ1-4|.
TGTGCCAGCAGCTTAGAAATGTCTGAAAAACTGTTTTTT
CASSLEMSEKLFF
>TRBV3-1/TRBV3-2|.|TRBJ1-2|.
TGTGCCAGCAGCCTCCAGAAGAGTGGTGGCTACACCTTC
CASSLQKSGGYTF
>TRBV5-5|.|TRBJ1-5|.
TGTGCCAGCAGCTTGGGGCAGGGGTTCGGAGGGCGCAATCAGCCCCAGCATTTT
CASSLGQGFGGRNQPQHF
>TRBV7-9|.|TRBJ1-4|.
TGTGCCAGCAGCCGGGGGGGCGCTAATGAAAAACTGTTTTTT
CASSRGGANEKLFF
>TRBV3-1/TRBV3-2|TRBD2|TRBJ2-7|.
TGTGCCAGCAGCCAAAGCGGGGGAGCCTACGAGCAGTACTTC
CASSQSGGAYEQYF
>TRBV5-5|TRBD1|TRBJ1-6|.
TGTGCCAGCAGCTTAGGACAGGGGGCTGCTTCACCCCTCCACTTT
CASSLGQGAASPLHF
>TRBV10-3|.|TRBJ1-1|.
TGTGCCATCAGTGAAGCCCGCGCCAACACTGAAGCTTTCTTT
CAISEARANTEAFF
>TRBV9|.|TRBJ2-6|few
TGTGCCAGCAGCGTAGAAGGGGTAGCTGGGGCCAACGTCCTGACTTTC
CASSVEGVAGANVLTF
>TRBV28|.|TRBJ2-3|.
TGTGCCAGCAGTTTAGTACCCGACGGCACAGATACGCAGTATTTT
CASSLVPDGTDTQYF
>TRBV18|TRBD2|TRBJ2-2|.
TGTGCCAGCTCACCGACGGGACTAGCGGGGGTCACCGGGGAGCTGTTTTTT
CASSPTGLAGVTGELFF
>TRBV27|TRBD1|TRBJ2-1|.
TGTGCCAGCAGTCCCTTGGGACAGGGAATGGTGAATGAGCAGTTCTTC
CASSPLGQGMVNEQFF
>TRBV28|TRBD1|TRBJ1-2|.
TGTGCCAGCAGTTTAGCTGGGACAGAGAGGTATGGCTACACCTTC
CASSLAGTERYGYTF
>TRBV4-3|.|TRBJ1-3|.
TGCGCCAGCAGCCAAGGAATCATGTCCACCGTCTCTGGAAACACCATATATTTT
CASSQGIMSTVSGNTIYF
>TRBV29-1|.|TRBJ2-7|.
TGCAGCGTTGTTTCCCCGCTGACGGGGCCAACGGGGGAGCAGTACTTC
CSVVSPLTGPTGEQYF
>TRBV6-5|.|TRBJ2-1|.
TGTGCCAGCAGTTACGCTTCGGGTAATGAGCAGTTCTTC
CASSYASGNEQFF
>TRBV30|.|TRBJ1-3|.
TGTGCCTGGAGTAGGGGACTCACTGGAAACACCATATATTTT
CAWSRGLTGNTIYF
>TRBV19|.|TRBJ1-5|.
TGTGCCAGTAGGACCTGGGTGGGGGGCAATCAGCCCCAGCATTTT
CASRTWVGGNQPQHF
>TRBV19|.|TRBJ2-5|once
TGTGCCAGTAGTGAGTGGGGCGGAGAGACCCAGTACTTC
CASSEWGGETQYF
>TRBV28|.|TRBJ1-2|.
TGTGCCAGCAGTTTTAGGGTCTCAGCGAACTATGGCTACACCTTC
CASSFRVSANYGYTF
>TRBV7-9|.|TRBJ2-7|.
TGTGCCAGCAGCTTAACAGATGGACCCTACGAGCAGTACTTC
CASSLTDGPYEQYF
>TRBV6-2/TRBV6-3|TRBD2|TRBJ2-7|.
TGTGCCAGCAGTCCGGGACTAGAAACTCCCTACGAGCAGTACTTC
CASSPGLETPYEQYF
>TRBV4-2|TRBD1|TRBJ2-7|.
TGTGCCAGCAGCCAAGGCGTGGGGCAGGGGGCTCTTGAGCAGTACTTC
CASSQGVGQGALEQYF
>TRBV15|TRBD1|TRBJ1-2|.
TGTGCCACCAGCAGAGAGGAGACAGGGGTTTCTAACTATGGCTACACCTTC
CATSREETGVSNYGYTF
>TRBV30|.|TRBJ1-6|.
TGTGCCTGGAGTGTCCTTGTACAGGGAAATTCACCCCTCCACTTT
CAWSVLVQGNSPLHF
>TRBV3-1/TRBV3-2|TRBD1|TRBJ1-2|few
TGTGCCAGCAGCCAGGGACAGGGGCTCTTTGGCTACACCTTC
CASSQGQGLFGYTF